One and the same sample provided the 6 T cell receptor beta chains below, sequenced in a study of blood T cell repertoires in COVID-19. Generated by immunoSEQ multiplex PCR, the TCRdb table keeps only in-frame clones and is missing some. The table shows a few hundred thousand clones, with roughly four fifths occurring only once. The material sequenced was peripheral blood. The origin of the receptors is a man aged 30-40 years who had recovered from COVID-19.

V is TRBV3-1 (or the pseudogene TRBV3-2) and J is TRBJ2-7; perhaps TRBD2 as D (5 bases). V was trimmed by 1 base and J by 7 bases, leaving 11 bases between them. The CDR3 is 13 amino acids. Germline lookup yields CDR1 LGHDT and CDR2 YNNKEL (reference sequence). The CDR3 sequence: CASSQVATGEQYF. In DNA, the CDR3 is TGTGCCAGCAGCCAAGTTGCTACGGGGGAGCAGTACTTC.

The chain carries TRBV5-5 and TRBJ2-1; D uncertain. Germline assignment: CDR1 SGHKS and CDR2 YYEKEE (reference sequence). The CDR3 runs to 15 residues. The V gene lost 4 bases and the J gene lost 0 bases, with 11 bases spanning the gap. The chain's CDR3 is CASSEESVSYNEQFF. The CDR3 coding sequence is TGTGCCAGCAGCGAGGAATCGGTCTCCTACAATGAGCAGTTCTTC.

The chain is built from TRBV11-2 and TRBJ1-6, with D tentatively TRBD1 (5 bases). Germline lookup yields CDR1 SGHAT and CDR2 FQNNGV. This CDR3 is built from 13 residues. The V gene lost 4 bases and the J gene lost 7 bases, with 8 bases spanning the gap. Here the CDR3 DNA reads TGTGCCAGCAGCTCGACAGAAAATTCACCCCTCCACTTT. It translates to CASSSTENSPLHF. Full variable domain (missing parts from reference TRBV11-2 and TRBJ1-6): EAGVAQSPRYKIIEKRQSVAFWCNPISGHATLYWYQQILGQGPKLLIQFQNNGVVDDSQLPKDRFSAERLKGVDSTLKIQPAKLEDSAVYLCASSSTENSPLHFGNGTRLTVT.

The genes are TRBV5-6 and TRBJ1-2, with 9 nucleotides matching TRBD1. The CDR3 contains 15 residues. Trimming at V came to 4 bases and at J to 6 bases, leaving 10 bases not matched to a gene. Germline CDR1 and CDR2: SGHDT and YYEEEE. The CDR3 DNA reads TGTGCCAGCAGCAACTCGGGACAGGGTAGTCATGGCTACACCTTC. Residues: CASSNSGQGSHGYTF.

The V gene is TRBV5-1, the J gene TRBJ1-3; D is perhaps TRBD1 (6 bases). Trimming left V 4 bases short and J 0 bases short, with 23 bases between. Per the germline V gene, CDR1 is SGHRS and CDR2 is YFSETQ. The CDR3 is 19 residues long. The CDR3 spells CASSPVRDTSLISGNTIYF. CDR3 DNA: TGCGCCAGCAGCCCGGTCAGGGACACTTCCCTCATCTCTGGAAACACCATATATTTT.

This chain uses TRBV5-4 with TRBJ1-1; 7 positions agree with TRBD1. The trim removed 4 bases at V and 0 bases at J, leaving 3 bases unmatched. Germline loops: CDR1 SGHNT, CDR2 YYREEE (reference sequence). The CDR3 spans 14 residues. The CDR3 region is CASSTQGMNTEAFF. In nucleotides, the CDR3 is TGTGCCAGCAGCACACAGGGGATGAACACTGAAGCTTTCTTT.